The entry below gives a single T cell receptor (beta chain) sequence along with its context. What it binds is not known. The data originate from a study of OX40 agonist ivuxolimab in advanced cancers. Findings and limits, study-wide: The CD4+ and CD8+ T cells in the blood had expanded clonally by week 6 at 0.1 to 3.0 mg/kg.

Here immunoSEQ multiplex PCR was the method, and the copy in TCRdb shows in-frame clones only, minus some. The sample records around 81,000 clones, roughly 88% being singletons. CDR3 length: 15 residues. The germline V gene encodes CDR1 SGHDN and CDR2 FVKESK. Between the trimmed V and J ends, which lost 5 bases and 1 base, there was a span of 12 bases. The chain recombines TRBV14 with TRBJ2-1; weak D call: TRBD2 (6 bases). This sequence originates from an adult with an advanced solid tumor such as melanoma, head and neck, liver or kidney cancer. The source was CD4+ or CD8+ T cells sorted from blood, collected in a trial of the OX40 agonist ivuxolimab. The CDR3 loop reads CASSGPGGSYNEQFF. For the CDR3, the DNA is TGTGCCAGCAGCGGGCCTGGGGGGTCCTACAATGAGCAGTTCTTC.